What follows describes a single T cell receptor beta chain. Its antigen is still unknown. The entry originates in a study of CD8+CD57+ T cells in acquired aplastic anemia. Study details: Roughly 3.1 ug was the average amount of DNA from sorted CD4+ and CD8+ cells.

Findings and limits, study-wide: Between patients and controls, around 30 CD8+ CDR3 sequences were found in common.

CDR1 is LNHDA, CDR2 SQIVND, per germline (reference sequence). Deletions cut 4 bases from V and 7 bases from J, with 8 bases between. This CDR3 comprises 12 residues. Flow cytometry had shown expanded CD8+CD57+ cells in the patients chosen for sequencing. Diagnosis of severe acquired aplastic anemia applied to all patients. Blood samples were obtained from patients who had received no prior therapy. It was genomic DNA that served as the template for profiling TCR beta VDJ and CDR3. TCRdb passed the reads through MiXCR, listing each CDR3 protein once. The sample holds 150,000 to 160,000 distinct CDR3 sequences; roughly half are singletons and the top ten take approximately 12%.

The material sequenced was sorted CD4+, CD8+, or CD8+CD57+ T cells (not recorded which) from PBMCs. V is TRBV19 and J is TRBJ1-3; TRBD1 is a possible D gene (5 bases). The source of this sequence is a human donor with aplastic anemia. The CDR3 is CASSKEGNTIYF. In DNA form, the CDR3 reads TGTGCCAGTAGTAAGGAGGGGAACACCATATATTTT.